Each of the 20 T cell receptor beta chains below was sequenced from the same sample in a study of graft-versus-host responses after intestinal transplantation. Assay: immunoSEQ multiplex PCR; the TCRdb copy retains only in-frame clones and omits some. The sample records about 39,000 clones, just under 90% being singletons. The sequenced sample was PBMCs, obtained 267 days after transplant. These receptors all stem from a human patient who received an intestinal transplant, so some T cells may come from the graft donor.

The rearrangement links TRBV4-1 to TRBJ2-7; 13 positions match TRBD2. The CDR3 contains 15 residues. CDR1 and CDR2 (germline): MGHRA, YSYEKL. Germline trimming cut 4 bases from V and 5 bases from J; bases unmatched to any gene: 5. In DNA, the CDR3 is TGCGCCAGCAGCCTCACTAGCGGGGGGGTCGACGAGCAGTACTTC. Its translation: CASSLTSGGVDEQYF.

This clone was detected a few times. The chain employs TRBV7-9 and TRBJ1-3; D is undetermined. Germline values: CDR1 SEHNR, CDR2 FQNEAQ (reference sequence). There are 14 residues in the CDR3. V was cut by 4 bases and J by 8 bases, with 15 bases left in between. CDR3 in amino acids: CASSSTYNLHTIYF. The CDR3 DNA is TGTGCCAGCAGCTCCACCTACAACCTACACACCATATATTTT.

V and J are TRBV6-6 and TRBJ1-2; TRBD1 agrees at 8 bases. CDR3 length: 12 amino acids. Trimming removed 7 bases from V and 7 bases from J; junction bases left unmatched: 5. CDR1 MNHNY and CDR2 SVGAGI come from the germline V gene (reference sequence). The CDR3 sequence: CASTFDRGGYTF. As DNA, the CDR3 is TGTGCCAGCACCTTCGACAGGGGTGGCTACACCTTC.

The J gene is TRBJ2-4, the V gene TRBV29-1; a possible D gene is TRBD1 (6 bases). The CDR3 is 15 residues long. The V end was cut by 7 bases, the J end by 1 base, with 17 bases between. Germline CDR1 reads SQVTM; CDR2 reads ANQGSEA. The CDR3 DNA follows: TGCAGCGCCCACAGGGCCGCCCCCGCCAAAAACATTCAGTACTTC. Translating gives CSAHRAAPAKNIQYF. The full variable domain, in which reference TRBV29-1 and TRBJ2-4 provide the parts outside the CDR3, is SAVISQKPSRDICQRGTSLTIQCQVDSQVTMMFWYRQQPGQSLTLIATANQGSEATYESGFVIDKFPISRPNLTFSTLTVSNMSPEDSSIYLCSAHRAAPAKNIQYFGAGTRLSVL.

The rearrangement links TRBV7-9 to TRBJ2-3, with a possible D match to TRBD2 (6 bases). There are 12 residues in the CDR3. Trimming took 6 bases from V and 6 from J, leaving 10 bases between them. CDR1 SEHNR and CDR2 FQNEAQ come from the germline V gene (reference sequence). The CDR3 protein is CASRGGSDTQYF. CDR3 DNA sequence: TGTGCCAGCAGGGGGGGATCCGATACGCAGTATTTT.

The DNA for the CDR3 is TGTGCCAGCAGTGAATCAATCCAAGAGACCCAGTACTTC. As protein: CASSESIQETQYF. This chain joins TRBV25-1 and TRBJ2-5, with D uncertain. V was cut by 1 base and J by 1 base, with 4 bases left in between. Germline CDR1 MGHDK, CDR2 SYGVNS. There are 13 residues in the CDR3. Together with reference TRBV25-1 and TRBJ2-5, the CDR3 gives the full variable domain: EADIYQTPRYLVIGTGKKITLECSQTMGHDKMYWYQQDPGMELHLIHYSYGVNSTEKGDLSSESTVSRIRTEHFPLTLESARPSHTSQYLCASSESIQETQYFGPGTRLLVL.

The chain has TRBV4-2 and TRBJ1-2; maybe TRBD1 (5 bases). The V and J ends lost 1 base and 6 bases respectively, with 12 bases between them. The CDR3 is 14 residues long. Per the germline V gene, CDR1 is LGHNA and CDR2 is YNFKEQ. The CDR3: CASSQGGLIDGYTF. The CDR3 DNA is TGTGCCAGCAGCCAAGGGGGCCTGATAGATGGCTACACCTTC.

This chain joins TRBV2 and TRBJ2-7; D is possibly TRBD1 or TRBD2 (5 bases each). This CDR3 is 14 amino acids long. Germline V gene lookup returns CDR1 SNHLY and CDR2 FYNNEI. V shed 0 bases and J shed 5 bases, with 11 bases lying between them. In DNA, the CDR3 is TGTGCCAGCAGTGAAGCGCGGGCAGGGAACGAGCAGTACTTC. Its protein is CASSEARAGNEQYF.

This chain joins TRBV19 and TRBJ1-5; 7 bases fit TRBD1. Germline lookup yields CDR1 LNHDA and CDR2 SQIVND (reference sequence). The ends lost 10 bases at V and 5 bases at J; junction bases unmatched: 11. This CDR3 region has 14 residues. CDR3 in amino acids: CATQRGLGDQPQHF. DNA of the CDR3: TGTGCCACTCAAAGGGGGCTCGGGGATCAGCCCCAGCATTTT.

The chain carries TRBV27 and TRBJ2-1; tentative D call: TRBD2 (5 bases). The V end lost 6 bases, the J end lost 8 bases, and 20 bases lay between the germline ends. This CDR3 contains 15 residues. Germline V gene data show CDR1 as MNHEY and CDR2 as SMNVEV (reference sequence). CDR3 residues: CASSISPASRHEQFF. The CDR3 nucleotides are TGTGCCAGCAGCATAAGCCCGGCTAGCCGTCATGAGCAGTTCTTC.

This clone has just one count. The chain joins TRBV13 to TRBJ2-3, with D maybe TRBD2 (6 bases). Germline V gene data show CDR1 as PRHDT and CDR2 as FYEKMQ (reference sequence). Between the trimmed V and J ends, which lost 5 bases and 4 bases, there was a span of 16 bases. This CDR3 has 15 amino acids. DNA of the CDR3: TGTGCCAGCAGCCCGTGGACTATTTTCTCAGATACGCAGTATTTT. Amino acids: CASSPWTIFSDTQYF. Complete variable domain (other parts from reference TRBV13 and TRBJ2-3): AAGVIQSPRHLIKEKRETATLKCYPIPRHDTVYWYQQGPGQDPQFLISFYEKMQSDKGSIPDRFSAQQFSDYHSELNMSSLELGDSALYFCASSPWTIFSDTQYFGPGTRLTVL.

The chain is built from TRBV7-2 and TRBJ1-6, with 9 bases matching TRBD1. The CDR3 covers 17 residues. Germline V gene data show CDR1 as SGHTA and CDR2 as FQGNSA. V was pared by 4 bases and J by 6 bases, with 10 bases of the junction left unmatched. The CDR3 nucleotides read TGTGCCAGCAGCTCCAACAGGGGGCTTATACGTAATTCACCCCTCCACTTT. Protein product: CASSSNRGLIRNSPLHF.

V usage is TRBV10-2 and J usage is TRBJ2-1, with 9 nucleotides matching TRBD1. CDR3 length: 14 residues. The V gene end was trimmed by 3 bases and the J gene end by 8 bases; junction bases not matched to a gene: 5. Germline V gene sequence: CDR1 WSHSY, CDR2 SAAADI. CDR3 sequence reads: CASSEGTGIDEQFF. The CDR3 region has the DNA TGCGCCAGCAGTGAAGGGACAGGGATCGATGAGCAGTTCTTC.

The J gene is TRBJ1-4, the V gene TRBV15; 8 positions match TRBD1. CDR3 length: 15 residues. J gave up 10 bases and V 5 bases, and 12 bases lay outside the gene matches. Germline V CDR1 and CDR2: LNHNV, YYDKDF (reference sequence). The CDR3 sequence: CATSGDRTGSVKLFF. CDR3 in DNA: TGTGCCACCAGCGGCGACCGGACAGGGTCGGTAAAACTGTTTTTT.

This chain connects TRBV10-2 to TRBJ2-3; a weak D match, TRBD2 (5 bases). The CDR3 runs to 15 residues. V gave up 2 bases and J gave up 1 base, with 10 bases separating them. Looked up from germline, CDR1 is WSHSY and CDR2 is SAAADI. CDR3 sequence (DNA): TGCGCCAGCAGTGAGAGAAACGGGGGCACAGATACGCAGTATTTT. It translates to CASSERNGGTDTQYF.

The chain recombines TRBV27 with TRBJ1-1; 8 bases fit TRBD1. The CDR3 spans 15 residues. V lost 4 bases to trimming and J lost 5 bases; unmatched junction nucleotides: 9. The germline V gene encodes CDR1 MNHEY and CDR2 SMNVEV (reference sequence). The DNA for the CDR3 is TGTGCCAGCAGTTCTACCGGGACAGGCTTTACTGAAGCTTTCTTT. Translating it yields CASSSTGTGFTEAFF.

This clone has just a few counts. The V gene is TRBV7-6, the J gene TRBJ2-1; tentatively, D is TRBD1 or TRBD2 (5 bases each). Germline CDR1 is SGHVS and CDR2 is FNYEAQ. Between the trimmed V and J ends, which lost 4 bases and 5 bases, there was a span of 9 bases. The length of the CDR3 is 13 residues. The CDR3 sequence: CASSSGPNNEQFF. CDR3 nucleotides: TGTGCCAGCAGCTCGGGGCCGAACAATGAGCAGTTCTTC.

This clone was counted between two and nine times. The rearrangement joins TRBV5-1 to TRBJ1-3; no clear D. Germline assignment: CDR1 SGHRS and CDR2 YFSETQ. This CDR3 contains 14 residues. V dropped 0 bases and J dropped 2 bases, with 6 bases sitting between them. CDR3 DNA sequence: TGCGCCAGCAGCTTGGCGGGGACTGGAAACACCATATATTTT. It encodes CASSLAGTGNTIYF.

This chain joins TRBV6-6 and TRBJ1-2; D is undetermined. Trimming left V 5 bases short and J 2 bases short, with 9 bases between. Germline V gives CDR1 MNHNY, CDR2 SVGAGI (reference sequence). The CDR3 has 13 residues. CDR3 region: CASSADENYGYTF. The CDR3 region has the DNA TGTGCCAGCAGTGCGGACGAGAACTATGGCTACACCTTC.

The CDR3 loop reads CASSQSSDYEQYF. The CDR3 nucleotides are TGTGCCAGCAGCCAGAGCTCCGACTACGAGCAGTACTTC. The gene calls are TRBV7-7 and TRBJ2-7, with unresolved D. The CDR3 totals 13 residues. Deletions cut 5 bases from V and 3 bases from J, with 11 bases between. CDR1 and CDR2 (germline): SSHAT, FNYEAQ (reference sequence).